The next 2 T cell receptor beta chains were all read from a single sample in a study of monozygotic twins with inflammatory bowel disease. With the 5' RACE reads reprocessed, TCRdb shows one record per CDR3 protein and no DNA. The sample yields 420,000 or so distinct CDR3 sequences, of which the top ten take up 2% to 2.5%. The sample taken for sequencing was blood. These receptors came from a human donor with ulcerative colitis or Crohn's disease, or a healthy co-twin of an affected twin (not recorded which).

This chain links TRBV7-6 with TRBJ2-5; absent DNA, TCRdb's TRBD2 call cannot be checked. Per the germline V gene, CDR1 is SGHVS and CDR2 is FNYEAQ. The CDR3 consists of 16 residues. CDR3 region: CASSLGSRGAQETQYF.

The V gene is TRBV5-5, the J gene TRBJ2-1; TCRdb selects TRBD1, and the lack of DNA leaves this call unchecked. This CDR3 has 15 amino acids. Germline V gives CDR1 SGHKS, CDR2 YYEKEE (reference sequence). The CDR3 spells CASSLRTGALNEQFF. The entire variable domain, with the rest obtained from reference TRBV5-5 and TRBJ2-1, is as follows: DAGVTQSPTHLIKTRGQQVTLRCSPISGHKSVSWYQQVLGQGPQFIFQYYEKEERGRGNFPDRFSARQFPNYSSELNVNALLLGDSALYLCASSLRTGALNEQFFGPGTRLTVL.